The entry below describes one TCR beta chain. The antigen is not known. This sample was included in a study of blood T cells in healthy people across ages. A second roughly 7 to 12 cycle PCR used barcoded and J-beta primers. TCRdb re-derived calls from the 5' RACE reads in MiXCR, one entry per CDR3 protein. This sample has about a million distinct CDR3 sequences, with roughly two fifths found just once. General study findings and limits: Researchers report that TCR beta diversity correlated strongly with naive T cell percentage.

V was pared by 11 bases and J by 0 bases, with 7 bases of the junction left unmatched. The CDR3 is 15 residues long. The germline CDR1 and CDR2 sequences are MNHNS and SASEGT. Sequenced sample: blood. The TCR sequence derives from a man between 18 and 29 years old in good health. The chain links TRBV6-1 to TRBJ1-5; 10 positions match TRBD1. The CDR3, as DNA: TGTGCCGTATTGGACAGGGGGGTTAGCAATCAGCCCCAGCATTTT. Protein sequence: CAVLDRGVSNQPQHF.